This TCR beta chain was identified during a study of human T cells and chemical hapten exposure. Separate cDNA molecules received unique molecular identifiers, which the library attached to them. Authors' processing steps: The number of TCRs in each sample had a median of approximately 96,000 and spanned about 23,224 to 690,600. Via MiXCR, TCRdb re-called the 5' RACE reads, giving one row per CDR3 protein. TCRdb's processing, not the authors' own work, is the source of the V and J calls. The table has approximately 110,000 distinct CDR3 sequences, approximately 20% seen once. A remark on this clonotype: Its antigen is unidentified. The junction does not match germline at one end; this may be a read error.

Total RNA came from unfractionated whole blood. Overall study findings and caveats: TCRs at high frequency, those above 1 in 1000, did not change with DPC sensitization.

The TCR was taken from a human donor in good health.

CDR3 DNA: TGTGCCAGTAGTGCCTCCGGGACCCTATATGGCGACACCTTC. Protein: CASSASGTLYGDTF. This sequence joins TRBV19 and TRBJ1-2, with D perhaps TRBD1 (5 bases). Germline CDR1 reads LNHDA; CDR2 reads SQIVND (reference sequence). The CDR3 length is 14 residues. The full variable domain, completed using reference TRBV19 and TRBJ1-2, is DGGITQSPKYLFRKEGQNVTLSCEQNLNHDAMYWYRQDPGQGLRLIYYSQIVNDFQKGDIAEGYSVSREKKESFPLTVTSAQKNPTAFYLCASSASGTLYGDTFGSGTRLTVV.